What follows is one T cell receptor (beta chain) and its context. The data were obtained in a study of blood T cell repertoires in COVID-19. As for the study in general: The origin of the acute and convalescent COVID-19 samples was the United States, Italy and Spain. In each case, the material was cDNA or gDNA derived from T cells, B-cell-depleted T cells, or PBMCs.

Study processing details: From reference gene primer amplification, estimates of nucleated cell counts were derived. TCRdb's copy holds only in-frame clones and misses some; the assay was immunoSEQ multiplex PCR. That table supplies the V and J calls and clone size; D and trimming were determined from the DNA. Of some 430,000 clones detected, roughly 88% appear once; the ten largest clones hold 0.6%. Deletions cut 6 bases from V and 7 bases from J, with 10 bases between. Germline CDR1 reads SNHLY; CDR2 reads FYNNEI. The CDR3 length is 12 residues. Two negative PCRs, clearance, or symptom resolution had been documented for recovered Cohort 3 donors.

The clonotype originates from a man younger than 35 who had recovered from COVID-19. The specimen was PBMCs or T cells enriched from blood (not recorded which). The V call is TRBV2, the J call TRBJ1-3; TRBD1 is a possible D gene (5 bases). CDR3 sequence: CASSLAGNTIYF. As DNA, the CDR3 is TGTGCCAGCAGCTTGGCAGGGAACACCATATATTTT.